These 5 T cell receptor beta chains share one sample of origin, sequenced in a study of cytomegalovirus exposure and HLA in healthy donors (TCRdb year 2017). To prepare the library, the immunoSEQ multiplex PCR assay was applied. Sourced from immuneACCESS, this table was stored by TCRdb with only in-frame sequences that have V and J called. A share of the clones is absent; for the studies checked, an unresolved V gene accounts for under half, and the remainder has no known explanation. The sample has 50,000 to 70,000 clones on record, around 95% of them singletons. The ten largest clonotypes hold 5.5% to 7.5% of the sample. The specimen sequenced was PBMCs. All receptors derive from a young woman in good health and CMV-seropositive.

V is TRBV5-1 and J is TRBJ2-2; a possible D gene is TRBD2 (5 bases). From germline, CDR1 is SGHRS and CDR2 YFSETQ. V shed 7 bases and J shed 1 base, with 26 bases lying between them. The CDR3 extends over 19 amino acids. DNA for the CDR3: TGCGCCAGCCGGCCGAAGAGGGCCACGGTGGAGAGGAACACCGGGGAGCTGTTTTTT. Translated, it gives CASRPKRATVERNTGELFF.

The chain carries TRBV5-6 and TRBJ1-2, with a tentative D call TRBD1 (5 bases). There are 11 residues in the CDR3. Per the germline V gene, CDR1 is SGHDT and CDR2 is YYEEEE. V lost 4 bases, J lost 10 bases, and 11 bases lay in between. This CDR3 is CASSAGGDYTF. The CDR3 coding sequence is TGTGCCAGCAGCGCCGGGGGAGACTACACCTTC.

The chain is built from TRBV5-8 and TRBJ2-5; no firm D call. Germline-derived CDR1 and CDR2 are SGHTS and YDEGEE. This CDR3 spans 13 amino acids. V was cut by 0 bases and J by 3 bases, with 6 bases left in between. The CDR3: CASSLGPEETQYF. The CDR3 DNA is TGTGCCAGCAGCTTGGGGCCAGAAGAGACCCAGTACTTC.

The chain is built from TRBV4-1 and TRBJ1-1; TRBD1 might be the D (5 bases). This CDR3 comprises 15 residues. Looked up from germline, CDR1 is MGHRA and CDR2 is YSYEKL. V was pared by 1 base and J by 0 bases, with 9 bases between. This chain's CDR3 is CASSQVATVNTEAFF. DNA of the CDR3: TGCGCCAGCAGCCAAGTTGCGACAGTGAACACTGAAGCTTTCTTT.

The rearrangement uses TRBV18 and TRBJ2-7, with 9 nucleotides matching TRBD2. Germline V gene lookup returns CDR1 KGHSH and CDR2 LQKENI. The CDR3 contains 15 residues. V lost 2 bases, J lost 2 bases, and 4 bases stayed unmatched. DNA of the CDR3: TGTGCCAGCTCACCAAGGTCTAGCGGGGCCTACGAGCAGTACTTC. This translates into CASSPRSSGAYEQYF. Drawing the rest from reference TRBV18 and TRBJ2-7, the complete variable domain is NAGVMQNPRHLVRRRGQEARLRCSPMKGHSHVYWYRQLPEEGLKFMVYLQKENIIDESGMPKERFSAEFPKEGPSILRIQQVVRGDSAAYFCASSPRSSGAYEQYFGPGTRLTVT.